This T cell receptor (beta chain) comes out of a study of blood T cell repertoires in COVID-19. Cohorts were determined from participant-reported clinical history. V lost 1 base and J lost 6, with 10 bases in between. Germline V CDR1 and CDR2: GTSNPN, SVGIG (reference sequence). The length of the CDR3 is 13 residues. Assay: immunoSEQ multiplex PCR; the TCRdb copy retains only in-frame clones and omits some. The sample has under 300,000 clones, roughly nine tenths seen once. The chain carries TRBV30 and TRBJ1-5, with D maybe TRBD1 (6 bases). Sequenced sample: PBMCs or T cells enriched from blood (not recorded which). This TCR came from a human donor in a cohort exposed to, infected with or recovered from COVID-19 (not recorded which). The donor label of this sample is uncertain. For the CDR3, the DNA is TGTGCCTGGAGTGAACAGGGCGGTCAGCCCCAGCATTTT. It codes for CAWSEQGGQPQHF.